This T cell receptor beta chain was recorded in a study of shared clonotypes between healthy human individuals. Study outcomes and limitations: Only blood samples were collected, and tissue repertoires likely differ. When naive CD4 clonotypes were compared across a handful of donors, approximately 5% were shared.

The V gene end was trimmed by 3 bases and the J gene end by 5 bases; junction bases not matched to a gene: 8. The CDR3 covers 15 residues. The germline V gene has CDR1 SGDLS and CDR2 YYNGEE. It was CD45RO-negative cells, positively selected for CCR7, that made up naive CD8 cells, with terminally differentiated effector memory CD45RA+ cells excluded. Only in-frame clones appear in the TCRdb table, and some are missing; sequencing was by immunoSEQ multiplex PCR. This table has about 800,000 clones, just over 95% appearing once. As concerns this clone: Its specificity is unknown.

V gene TRBV9 combines with J gene TRBJ2-1; 7 bases are shared with TRBD2. The origin of this receptor is a man aged 30 to 45 in good health. The specimen was naive CD8+ T cells sorted from blood. In DNA, the CDR3 is TGTGCCAGCAGCGGGGCTGCGGGGGATCACAATGAGCAGTTCTTC. Protein: CASSGAAGDHNEQFF.